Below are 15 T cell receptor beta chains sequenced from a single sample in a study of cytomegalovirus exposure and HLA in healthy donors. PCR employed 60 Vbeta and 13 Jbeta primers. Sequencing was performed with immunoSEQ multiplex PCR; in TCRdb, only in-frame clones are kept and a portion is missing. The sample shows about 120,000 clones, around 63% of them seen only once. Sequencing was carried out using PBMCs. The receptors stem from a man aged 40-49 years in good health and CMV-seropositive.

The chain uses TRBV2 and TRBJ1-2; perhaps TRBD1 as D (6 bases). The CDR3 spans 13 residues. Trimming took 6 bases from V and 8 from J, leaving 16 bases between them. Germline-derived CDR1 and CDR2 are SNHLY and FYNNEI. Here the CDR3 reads CASRNHRDEGYTF. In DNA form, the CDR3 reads TGTGCCAGCAGGAATCACAGGGACGAGGGCTACACCTTC. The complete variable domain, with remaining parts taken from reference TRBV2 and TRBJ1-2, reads EPEVTQTPSHQVTQMGQEVILRCVPISNHLYFYWYRQILGQKVEFLVSFYNNEISEKSEIFDDQFSVERPDGSNFTLKIRSTKLEDSAMYFCASRNHRDEGYTFGSGTRLTVV.

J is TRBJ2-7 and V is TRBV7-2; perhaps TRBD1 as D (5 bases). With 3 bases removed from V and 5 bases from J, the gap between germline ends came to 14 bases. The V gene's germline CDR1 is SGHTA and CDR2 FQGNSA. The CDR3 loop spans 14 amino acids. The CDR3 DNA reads TGTGCCAGCAGCTTCCACCGGGCAGGGAACGAGCAGTACTTC. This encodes CASSFHRAGNEQYF.

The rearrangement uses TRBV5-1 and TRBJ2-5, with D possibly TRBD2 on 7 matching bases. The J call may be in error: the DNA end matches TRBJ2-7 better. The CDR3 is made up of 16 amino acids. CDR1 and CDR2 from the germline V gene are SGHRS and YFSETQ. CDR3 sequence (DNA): TGCGCCAGCAGCTTGGCCTCGGGGGGCCGAGCCTACGAGCAGTACTTC. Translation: CASSLASGGRAYEQYF.

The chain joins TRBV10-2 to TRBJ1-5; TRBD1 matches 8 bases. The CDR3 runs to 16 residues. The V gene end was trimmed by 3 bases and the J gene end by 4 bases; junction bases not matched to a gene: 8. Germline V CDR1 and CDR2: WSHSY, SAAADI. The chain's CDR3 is CASSDLGQGENQPQHF. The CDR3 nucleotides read TGCGCCAGCAGTGACCTCGGACAGGGCGAAAATCAGCCCCAGCATTTT.

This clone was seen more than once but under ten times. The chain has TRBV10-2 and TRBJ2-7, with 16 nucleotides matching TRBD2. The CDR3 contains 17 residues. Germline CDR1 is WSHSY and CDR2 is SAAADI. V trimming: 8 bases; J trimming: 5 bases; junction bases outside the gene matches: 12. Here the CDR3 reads CASSGTSGRAGIHEQYF. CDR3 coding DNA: TGCGCCAGCTCGGGGACTAGCGGGAGGGCCGGTATCCACGAGCAGTACTTC.

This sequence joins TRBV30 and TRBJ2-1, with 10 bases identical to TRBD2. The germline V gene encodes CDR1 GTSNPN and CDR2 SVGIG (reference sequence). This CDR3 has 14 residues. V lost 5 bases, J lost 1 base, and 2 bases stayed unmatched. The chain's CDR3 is CAWRTSGSYNEQFF. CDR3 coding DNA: TGTGCCTGGCGGACTAGCGGATCCTACAATGAGCAGTTCTTC.

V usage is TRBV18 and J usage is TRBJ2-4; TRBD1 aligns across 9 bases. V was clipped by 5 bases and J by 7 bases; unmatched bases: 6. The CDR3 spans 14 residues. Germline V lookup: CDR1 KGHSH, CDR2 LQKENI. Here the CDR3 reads CASSNGQGRNIQYF. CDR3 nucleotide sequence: TGTGCCAGCTCAAACGGACAGGGGAGGAACATTCAGTACTTC.

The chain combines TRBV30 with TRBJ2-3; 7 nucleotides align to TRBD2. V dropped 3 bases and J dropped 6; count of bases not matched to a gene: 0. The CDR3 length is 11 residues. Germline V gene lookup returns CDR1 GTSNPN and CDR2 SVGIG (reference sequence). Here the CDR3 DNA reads TGTGCCTGGAGCGGGGGGGATACGCAGTATTTT. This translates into CAWSGGDTQYF.

The CDR3 DNA follows: TGTGCCAGCAGCCAAGACGCCCGAGGGACAAGTAATTCACCCCTCCACTTT. It specifies CASSQDARGTSNSPLHF. The V and J genes are TRBV4-2 and TRBJ1-6, with D perhaps matching TRBD1 (6 bases). CDR1 LGHNA and CDR2 YNFKEQ come from the germline V gene. The CDR3 totals 17 residues. V was shortened by 0 bases and J by 6 bases, with 15 bases between the two germline ends.

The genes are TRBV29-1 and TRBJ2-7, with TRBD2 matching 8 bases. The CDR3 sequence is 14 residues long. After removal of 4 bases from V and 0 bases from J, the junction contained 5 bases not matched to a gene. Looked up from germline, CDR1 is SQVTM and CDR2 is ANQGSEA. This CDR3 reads CSVVDSGNSYEQYF. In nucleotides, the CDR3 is TGCAGCGTTGTGGATAGCGGGAACTCCTACGAGCAGTACTTC.

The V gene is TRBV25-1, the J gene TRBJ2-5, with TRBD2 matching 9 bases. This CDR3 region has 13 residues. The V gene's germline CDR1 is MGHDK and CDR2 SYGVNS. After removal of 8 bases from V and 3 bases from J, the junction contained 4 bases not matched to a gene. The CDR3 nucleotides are TGTGCCAGCCGAAGCGGGGGGAAAGAGACCCAGTACTTC. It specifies CASRSGGKETQYF.

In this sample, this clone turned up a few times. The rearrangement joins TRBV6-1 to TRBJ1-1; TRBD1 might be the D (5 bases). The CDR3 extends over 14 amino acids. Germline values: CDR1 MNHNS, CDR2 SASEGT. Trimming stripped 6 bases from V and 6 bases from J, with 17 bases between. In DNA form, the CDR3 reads TGTGCCAGCAGCCCCGACCTCGGCAGGGCTGAAGCTTTCTTT. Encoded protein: CASSPDLGRAEAFF.

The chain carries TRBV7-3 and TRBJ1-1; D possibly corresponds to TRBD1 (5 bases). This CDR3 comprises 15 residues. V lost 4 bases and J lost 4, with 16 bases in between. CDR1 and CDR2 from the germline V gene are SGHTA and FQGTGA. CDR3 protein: CASSSGGGRGTEAFF. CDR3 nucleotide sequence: TGTGCCAGCAGCTCGGGGGGGGGACGGGGCACTGAAGCTTTCTTT.

The CDR3 protein is CASSPPAGAGGSEQYF. CDR3 nucleotide sequence: TGTGCCAGCAGTCCCCCCGCTGGGGCGGGAGGGAGCGAGCAGTACTTC. The chain uses TRBV28 and TRBJ2-7; 9 nucleotides agree with TRBD2. With V trimmed by 5 bases and J by 6 bases, 14 bases remained unmatched. Germline V gene sequence: CDR1 MDHEN, CDR2 SYDVKM. This CDR3 contains 16 residues.

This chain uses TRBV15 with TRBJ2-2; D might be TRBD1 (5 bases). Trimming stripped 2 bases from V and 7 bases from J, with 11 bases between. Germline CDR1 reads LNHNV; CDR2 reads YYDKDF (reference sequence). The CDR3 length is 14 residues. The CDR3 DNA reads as TGTGCCACCAGCAGATTTCAGGGCCGCGGGGAGCTGTTTTTT. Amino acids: CATSRFQGRGELFF.